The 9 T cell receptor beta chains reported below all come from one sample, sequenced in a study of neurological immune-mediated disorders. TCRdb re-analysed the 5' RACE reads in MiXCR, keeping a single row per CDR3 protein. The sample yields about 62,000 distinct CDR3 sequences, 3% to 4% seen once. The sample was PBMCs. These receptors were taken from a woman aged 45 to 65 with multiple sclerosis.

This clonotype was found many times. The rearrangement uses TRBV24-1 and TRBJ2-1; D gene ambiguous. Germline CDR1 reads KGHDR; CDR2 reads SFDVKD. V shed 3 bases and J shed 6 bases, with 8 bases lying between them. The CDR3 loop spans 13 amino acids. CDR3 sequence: CATSDPPGNEQFF. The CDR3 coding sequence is TGTGCCACCAGTGATCCCCCGGGCAATGAGCAGTTCTTC.

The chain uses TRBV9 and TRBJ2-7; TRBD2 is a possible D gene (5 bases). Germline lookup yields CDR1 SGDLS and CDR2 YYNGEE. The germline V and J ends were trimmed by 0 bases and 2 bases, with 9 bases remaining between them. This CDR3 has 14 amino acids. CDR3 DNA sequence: TGTGCCAGCAGCGTAGAAGCGGCGGCCTACGAGCAGTACTTC. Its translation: CASSVEAAAYEQYF.

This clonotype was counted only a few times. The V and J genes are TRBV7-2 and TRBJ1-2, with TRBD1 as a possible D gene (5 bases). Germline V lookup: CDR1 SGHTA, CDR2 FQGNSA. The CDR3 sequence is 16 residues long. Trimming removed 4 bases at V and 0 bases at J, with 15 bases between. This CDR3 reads CASSYGYRRTNYGYTF. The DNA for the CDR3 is TGTGCCAGCAGCTATGGTTACAGGCGGACTAACTATGGCTACACCTTC.

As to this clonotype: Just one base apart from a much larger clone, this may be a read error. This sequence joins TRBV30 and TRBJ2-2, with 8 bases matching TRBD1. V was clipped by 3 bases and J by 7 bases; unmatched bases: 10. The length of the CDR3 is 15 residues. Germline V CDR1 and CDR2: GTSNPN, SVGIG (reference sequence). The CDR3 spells CAWRTPDRVGGELFF. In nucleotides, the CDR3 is TGTGCCTGGAGAACCCCGGACAGGGTTGGCGGGGAGCTGTTTTTT.

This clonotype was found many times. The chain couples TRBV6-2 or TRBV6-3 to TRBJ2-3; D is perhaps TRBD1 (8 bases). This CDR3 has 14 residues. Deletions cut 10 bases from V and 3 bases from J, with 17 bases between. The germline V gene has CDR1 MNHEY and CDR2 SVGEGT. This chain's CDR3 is CATEDREGTDTQYF. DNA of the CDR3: TGTGCCACCGAGGACAGGGAGGGAACAGATACGCAGTATTTT.

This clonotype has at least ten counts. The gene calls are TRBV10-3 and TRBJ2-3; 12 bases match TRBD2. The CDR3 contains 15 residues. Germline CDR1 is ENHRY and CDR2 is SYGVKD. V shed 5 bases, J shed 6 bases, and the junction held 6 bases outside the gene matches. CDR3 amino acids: CAISSTSGGPDTQYF. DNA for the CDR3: TGTGCCATCAGTTCGACTAGCGGGGGTCCCGATACGCAGTATTTT.

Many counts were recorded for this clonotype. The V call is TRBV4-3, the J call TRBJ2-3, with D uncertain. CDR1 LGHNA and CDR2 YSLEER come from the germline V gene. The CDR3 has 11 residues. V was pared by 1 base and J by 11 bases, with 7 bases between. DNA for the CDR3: TGCGCCAGCAGCCAAGGGGTCCAGCAGTATTTT. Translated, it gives CASSQGVQQYF.

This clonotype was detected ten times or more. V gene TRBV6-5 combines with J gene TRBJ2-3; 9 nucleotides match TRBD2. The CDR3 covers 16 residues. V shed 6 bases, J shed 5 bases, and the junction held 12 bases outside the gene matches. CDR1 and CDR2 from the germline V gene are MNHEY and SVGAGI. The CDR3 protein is CASSTNSGRGKDTQYF. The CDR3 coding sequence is TGTGCCAGCAGCACTAATAGCGGGAGAGGGAAAGATACGCAGTATTTT.

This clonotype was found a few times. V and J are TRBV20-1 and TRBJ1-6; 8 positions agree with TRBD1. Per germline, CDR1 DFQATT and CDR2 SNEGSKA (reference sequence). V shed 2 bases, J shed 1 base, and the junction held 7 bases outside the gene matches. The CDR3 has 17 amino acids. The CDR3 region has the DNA TGCAGTGCTAGAACGGACAGGGAGTATTCCTATAATTCACCCCTCCACTTT. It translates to CSARTDREYSYNSPLHF.